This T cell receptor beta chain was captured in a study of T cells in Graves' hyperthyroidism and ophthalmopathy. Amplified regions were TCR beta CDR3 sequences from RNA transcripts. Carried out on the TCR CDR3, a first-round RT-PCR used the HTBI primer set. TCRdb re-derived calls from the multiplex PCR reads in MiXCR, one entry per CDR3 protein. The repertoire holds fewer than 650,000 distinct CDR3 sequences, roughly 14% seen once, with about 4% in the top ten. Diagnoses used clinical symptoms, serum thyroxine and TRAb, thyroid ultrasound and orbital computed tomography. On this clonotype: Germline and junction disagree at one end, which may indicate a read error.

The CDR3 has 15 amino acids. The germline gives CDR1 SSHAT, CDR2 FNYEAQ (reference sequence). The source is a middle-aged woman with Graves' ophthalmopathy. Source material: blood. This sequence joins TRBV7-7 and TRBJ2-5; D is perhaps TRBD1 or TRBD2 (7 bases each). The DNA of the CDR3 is TGTGCTAGCAGCCTTAGTCCAGGGGGGGAAGAGACCCAGTACTTC. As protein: CASSLSPGGEETQYF. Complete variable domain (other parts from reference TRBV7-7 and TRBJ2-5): GAGVSQSPRYKVTKRGQDVTLRCDPISSHATLYWYQQALGQGPEFLTYFNYEAQPDKSGLPSDRFSAERPEGSISTLTIQRTEQRDSAMYRCASSLSPGGEETQYFGPGTRLLVL.